This record looks at one T cell receptor beta chain sequence and its context. Profiled with immunoSEQ multiplex PCR; TCRdb holds only in-frame clones, not every one. The repertoire holds roughly 85,000 clones, with approximately 87% as singletons. These data belong to a study of T cell responses to AZD1222 COVID-19 vaccine. Trimming shortened V by 3 bases and J by 0 bases, and 8 bases separated the two germline ends. The CDR3 length is 15 residues. The germline CDR1 and CDR2 sequences are LNHDA and SQIVND (reference sequence). This specimen consisted of peripheral blood, obtained on day 0 of AZD1222 vaccination. The receptor was isolated from an adult in good health. This chain connects TRBV19 to TRBJ1-4; D is uncertain. Written as DNA, the CDR3 is TGTGCCAGTAGTATGACGGAGGCAACTAATGAAAAACTGTTTTTT. This sequence encodes CASSMTEATNEKLFF. Variable domain in full (rest from reference TRBV19 and TRBJ1-4): DGGITQSPKYLFRKEGQNVTLSCEQNLNHDAMYWYRQDPGQGLRLIYYSQIVNDFQKGDIAEGYSVSREKKESFPLTVTSAQKNPTAFYLCASSMTEATNEKLFFGSGTQLSVL.